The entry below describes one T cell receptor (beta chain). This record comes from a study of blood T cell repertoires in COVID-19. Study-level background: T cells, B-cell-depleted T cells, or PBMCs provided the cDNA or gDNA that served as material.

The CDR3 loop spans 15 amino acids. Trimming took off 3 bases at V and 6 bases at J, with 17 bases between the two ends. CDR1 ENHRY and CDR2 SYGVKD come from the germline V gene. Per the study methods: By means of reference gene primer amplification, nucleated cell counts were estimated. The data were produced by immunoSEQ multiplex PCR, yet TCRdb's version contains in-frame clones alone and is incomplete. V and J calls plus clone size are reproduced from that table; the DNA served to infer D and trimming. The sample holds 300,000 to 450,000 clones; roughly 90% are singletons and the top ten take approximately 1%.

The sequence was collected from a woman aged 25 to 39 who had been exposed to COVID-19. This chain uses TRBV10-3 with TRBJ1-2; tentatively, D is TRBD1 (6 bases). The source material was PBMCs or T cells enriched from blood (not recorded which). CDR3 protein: CAISERTVPNHGYTF. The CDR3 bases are TGTGCCATCAGTGAAAGGACAGTTCCCAACCATGGCTACACCTTC.